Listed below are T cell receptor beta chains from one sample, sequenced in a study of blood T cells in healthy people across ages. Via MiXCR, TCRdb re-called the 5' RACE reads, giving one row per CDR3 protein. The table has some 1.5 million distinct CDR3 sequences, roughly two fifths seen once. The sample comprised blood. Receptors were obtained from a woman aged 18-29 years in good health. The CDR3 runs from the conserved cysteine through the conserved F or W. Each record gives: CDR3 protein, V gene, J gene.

CDR3: CASSLLTGINEQFF
V: TRBV5-1
J: TRBJ2-1

CDR3: CARGGEDRGHEQFF
V: TRBV12-3/TRBV12-4
J: TRBJ2-1

CDR3: CASSSGQGEGQETQYF
V: TRBV12-3/TRBV12-4
J: TRBJ2-5

CDR3: CASGQNQPQHF
V: TRBV6-2/TRBV6-3
J: TRBJ1-5

CDR3: CASQRAGQGNSPLHF
V: TRBV6-5
J: TRBJ1-6

CDR3: CASSTGTSGSLDEQFF
V: TRBV5-1
J: TRBJ2-1

CDR3: CASSSDGRDEQFF
V: TRBV5-1
J: TRBJ2-1

CDR3: CAISAGTAAAGYTF
V: TRBV10-3
J: TRBJ1-2

CDR3: CSVAGRANTEAFF
V: TRBV29-1
J: TRBJ1-1

CDR3: CASSHLAMNEQFF
V: TRBV3-1
J: TRBJ2-1

CDR3: CASSYCTSTDTQYF
V: TRBV7-6
J: TRBJ2-3

CDR3: CATSISVRSSYNEQFF
V: TRBV5-1
J: TRBJ2-1

CDR3: CAGSSLTELYGYTF
V: TRBV7-2
J: TRBJ1-2

CDR3: CASSLMSGLSYNEQFF
V: TRBV7-3
J: TRBJ2-1

CDR3: CASSSYARRTDTQYF
V: TRBV27
J: TRBJ2-3

CDR3: CASSPDGGNQPQHF
V: TRBV5-1
J: TRBJ1-5

CDR3: CASSRGSSNTGELFF
V: TRBV5-1
J: TRBJ2-2

CDR3: CASSLMGIMNTEAFF
V: TRBV13
J: TRBJ1-1